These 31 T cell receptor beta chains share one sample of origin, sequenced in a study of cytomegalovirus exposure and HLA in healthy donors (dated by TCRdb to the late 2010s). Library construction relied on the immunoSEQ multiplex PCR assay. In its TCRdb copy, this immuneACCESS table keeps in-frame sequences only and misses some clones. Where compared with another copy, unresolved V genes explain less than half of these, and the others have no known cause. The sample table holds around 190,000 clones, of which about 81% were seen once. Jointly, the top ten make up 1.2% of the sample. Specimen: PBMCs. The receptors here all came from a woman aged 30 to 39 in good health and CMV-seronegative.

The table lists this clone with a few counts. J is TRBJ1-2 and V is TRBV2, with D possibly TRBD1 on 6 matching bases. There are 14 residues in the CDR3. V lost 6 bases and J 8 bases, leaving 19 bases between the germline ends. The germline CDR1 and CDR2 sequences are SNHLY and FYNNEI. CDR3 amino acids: CASRPPTGLGGYTF. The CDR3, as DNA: TGTGCCAGCAGGCCCCCCACAGGGCTGGGGGGCTACACCTTC.

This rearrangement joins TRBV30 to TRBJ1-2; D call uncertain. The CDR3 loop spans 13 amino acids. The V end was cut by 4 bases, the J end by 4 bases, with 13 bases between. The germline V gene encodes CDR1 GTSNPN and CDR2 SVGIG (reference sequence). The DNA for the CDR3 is TGTGCCTGGAATGTGAGGGTCTCCTATGGCTACACCTTC. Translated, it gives CAWNVRVSYGYTF.

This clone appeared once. The DNA for the CDR3 is TGTGCCAGTAGTAAAGGACAGGGGGCGAACTATGGCTACACCTTC. Protein product: CASSKGQGANYGYTF. The V gene is TRBV19, the J gene TRBJ1-2, with TRBD1 matching over 11 bases. The CDR3 has 15 residues. Losses at the gene ends were 4 bases for V and 2 bases for J; bases not matched to a gene: 3. Germline-derived CDR1 and CDR2 are LNHDA and SQIVND (reference sequence).

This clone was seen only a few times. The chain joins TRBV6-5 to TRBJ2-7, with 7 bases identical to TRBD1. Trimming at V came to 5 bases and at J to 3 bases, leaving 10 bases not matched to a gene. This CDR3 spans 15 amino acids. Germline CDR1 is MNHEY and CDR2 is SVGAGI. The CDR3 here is CASSRGRRKLYEQYF. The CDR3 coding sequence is TGTGCCAGCAGTAGGGGGCGGAGGAAACTCTACGAGCAGTACTTC.

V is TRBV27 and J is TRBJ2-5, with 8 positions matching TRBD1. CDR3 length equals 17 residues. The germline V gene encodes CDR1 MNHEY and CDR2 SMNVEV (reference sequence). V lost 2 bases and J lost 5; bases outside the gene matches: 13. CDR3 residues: CASSLIWQGAPRETQYF. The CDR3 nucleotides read TGTGCCAGCAGTTTAATTTGGCAGGGGGCGCCCCGGGAGACCCAGTACTTC.

The CDR3 sequence: CATSRGRGSNTEAFF. The CDR3 nucleotides read TGTGCCACCAGCAGAGGAAGGGGGTCGAACACTGAAGCTTTCTTT. The rearrangement joins TRBV15 to TRBJ1-1; D may be TRBD1 (6 bases). Germline V CDR1 and CDR2: LNHNV, YYDKDF (reference sequence). Trimming removed 1 base at V and 1 base at J, with 10 bases between. CDR3 length: 15 residues.

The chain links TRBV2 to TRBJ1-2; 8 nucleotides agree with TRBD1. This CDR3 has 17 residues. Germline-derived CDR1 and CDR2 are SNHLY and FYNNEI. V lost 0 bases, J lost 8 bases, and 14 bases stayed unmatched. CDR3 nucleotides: TGTGCCAGCAGTGAAGCAACTTATCTGGGACAGGCTAAAGGCTACACCTTC. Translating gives CASSEATYLGQAKGYTF. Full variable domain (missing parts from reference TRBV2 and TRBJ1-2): EPEVTQTPSHQVTQMGQEVILRCVPISNHLYFYWYRQILGQKVEFLVSFYNNEISEKSEIFDDQFSVERPDGSNFTLKIRSTKLEDSAMYFCASSEATYLGQAKGYTFGSGTRLTVV.

The CDR3 sequence: CASSLTGGNYGYTF. DNA for the CDR3: TGTGCCAGCAGCTTAACTGGGGGGAACTATGGCTACACCTTC. V usage is TRBV7-9 and J usage is TRBJ1-2; D possibly corresponds to TRBD1 (5 bases). V lost 2 bases and J 2 bases, leaving 9 bases between the germline ends. CDR3 size: 14 residues. The germline V gene encodes CDR1 SEHNR and CDR2 FQNEAQ (reference sequence).

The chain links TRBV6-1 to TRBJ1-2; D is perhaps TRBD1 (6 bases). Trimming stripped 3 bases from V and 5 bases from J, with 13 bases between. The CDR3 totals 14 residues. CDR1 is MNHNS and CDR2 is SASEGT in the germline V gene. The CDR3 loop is CASSDYPQGYGYTF. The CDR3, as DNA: TGTGCCAGCAGTGATTACCCCCAGGGGTATGGCTACACCTTC.

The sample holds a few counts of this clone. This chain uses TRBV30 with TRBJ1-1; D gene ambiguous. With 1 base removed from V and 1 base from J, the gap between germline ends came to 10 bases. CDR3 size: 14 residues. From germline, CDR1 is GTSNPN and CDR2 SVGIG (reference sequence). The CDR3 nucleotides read TGTGCCTGGAGTGAGCCCCTTTGGAACACTGAAGCTTTCTTT. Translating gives CAWSEPLWNTEAFF.

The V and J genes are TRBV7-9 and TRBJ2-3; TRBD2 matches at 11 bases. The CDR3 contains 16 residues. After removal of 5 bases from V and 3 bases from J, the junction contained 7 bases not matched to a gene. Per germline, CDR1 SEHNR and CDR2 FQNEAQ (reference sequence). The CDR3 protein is CASSVTSGSGTDTQYF. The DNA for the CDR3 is TGTGCCAGCAGCGTTACTAGCGGGAGTGGGACAGATACGCAGTATTTT. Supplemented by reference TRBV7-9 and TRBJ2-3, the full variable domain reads DTGVSQNPRHKITKRGQNVTFRCDPISEHNRLYWYRQTLGQGPEFLTYFQNEAQLEKSRLLSDRFSAERPKGSFSTLEIQRTEQGDSAMYLCASSVTSGSGTDTQYFGPGTRLTVL.

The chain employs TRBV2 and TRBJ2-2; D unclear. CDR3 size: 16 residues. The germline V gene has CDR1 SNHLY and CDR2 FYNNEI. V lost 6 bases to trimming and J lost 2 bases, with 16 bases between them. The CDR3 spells CASSPKRPTNTGELFF. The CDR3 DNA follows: TGTGCCAGCAGCCCCAAGCGCCCAACCAACACCGGGGAGCTGTTTTTT.

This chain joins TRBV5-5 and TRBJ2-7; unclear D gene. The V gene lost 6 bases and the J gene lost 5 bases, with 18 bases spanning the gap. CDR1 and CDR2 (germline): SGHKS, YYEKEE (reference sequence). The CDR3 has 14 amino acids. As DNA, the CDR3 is TGTGCCAGCACCTTTTTATCTTTGGTAGACGAGCAGTACTTC. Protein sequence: CASTFLSLVDEQYF.

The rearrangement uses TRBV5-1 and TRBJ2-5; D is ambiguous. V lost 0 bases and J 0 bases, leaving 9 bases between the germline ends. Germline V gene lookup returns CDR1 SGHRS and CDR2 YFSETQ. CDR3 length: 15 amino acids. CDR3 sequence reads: CASSLAASYQETQYF. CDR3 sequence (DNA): TGCGCCAGCAGCTTGGCCGCGTCCTACCAAGAGACCCAGTACTTC.

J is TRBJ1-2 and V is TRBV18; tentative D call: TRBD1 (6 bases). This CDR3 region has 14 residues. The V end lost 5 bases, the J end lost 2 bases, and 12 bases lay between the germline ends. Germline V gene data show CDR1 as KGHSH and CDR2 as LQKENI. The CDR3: CASSEGQRNYGYTF. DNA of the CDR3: TGTGCCAGCTCAGAAGGACAGAGAAACTATGGCTACACCTTC.

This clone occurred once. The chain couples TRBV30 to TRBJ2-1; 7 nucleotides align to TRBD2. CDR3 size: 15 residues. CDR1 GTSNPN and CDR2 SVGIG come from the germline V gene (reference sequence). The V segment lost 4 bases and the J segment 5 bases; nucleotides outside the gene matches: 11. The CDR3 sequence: CAWIDASGLDNEQFF. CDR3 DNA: TGTGCCTGGATAGACGCTAGCGGACTAGACAATGAGCAGTTCTTC.

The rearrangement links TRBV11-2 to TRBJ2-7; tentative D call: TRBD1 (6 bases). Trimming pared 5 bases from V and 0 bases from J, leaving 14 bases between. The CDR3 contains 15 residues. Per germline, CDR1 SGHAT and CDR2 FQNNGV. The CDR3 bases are TGTGCCAGCAGCACCCGGACAGACCTCTCCTACGAGCAGTACTTC. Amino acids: CASSTRTDLSYEQYF.

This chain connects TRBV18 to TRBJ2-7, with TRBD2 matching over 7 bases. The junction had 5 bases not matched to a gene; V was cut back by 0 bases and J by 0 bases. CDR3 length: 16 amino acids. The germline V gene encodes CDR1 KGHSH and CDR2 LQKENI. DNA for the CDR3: TGTGCCAGCTCACCACCGGGAGGGAGAGGCTCCTACGAGCAGTACTTC. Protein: CASSPPGGRGSYEQYF.

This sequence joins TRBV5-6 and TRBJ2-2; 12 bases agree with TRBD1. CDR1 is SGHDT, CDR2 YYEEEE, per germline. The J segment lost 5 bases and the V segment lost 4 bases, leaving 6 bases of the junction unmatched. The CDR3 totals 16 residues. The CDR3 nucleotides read TGTGCCAGCAGCATGGGACAGGGGGCGCCGACCGGGGAGCTGTTTTTT. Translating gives CASSMGQGAPTGELFF.

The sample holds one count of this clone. Here the CDR3 DNA reads TGTGCCAGCAGCTTGAGCACCCGCACTGAAGCTTTCTTT. The encoded protein is CASSLSTRTEAFF. The genes are TRBV11-1 and TRBJ1-1; D unclear. Germline CDR1 is SGHAT and CDR2 is FQDESV (reference sequence). The V end was cut by 3 bases, the J end by 4 bases, with 9 bases between. This CDR3 spans 13 amino acids.

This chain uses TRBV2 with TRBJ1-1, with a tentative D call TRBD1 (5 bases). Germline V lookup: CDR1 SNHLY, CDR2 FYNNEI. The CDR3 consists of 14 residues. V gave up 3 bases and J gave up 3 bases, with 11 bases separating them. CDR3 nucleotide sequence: TGTGCCAGCAGTGACCACCGGGGGGACACTGAAGCTTTCTTT. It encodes CASSDHRGDTEAFF.

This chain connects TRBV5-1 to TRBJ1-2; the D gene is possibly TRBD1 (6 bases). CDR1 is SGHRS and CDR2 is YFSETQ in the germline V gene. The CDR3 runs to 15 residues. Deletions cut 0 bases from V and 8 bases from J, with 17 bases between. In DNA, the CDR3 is TGCGCCAGCAGCTTGGACTCACAGGGAATGAAGGGCTACACCTTC. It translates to CASSLDSQGMKGYTF.

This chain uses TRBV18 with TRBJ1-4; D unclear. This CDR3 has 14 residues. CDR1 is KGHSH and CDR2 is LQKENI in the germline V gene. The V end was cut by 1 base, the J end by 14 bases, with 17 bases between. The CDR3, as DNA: TGTGCCAGCTCACCACAGCGGGAGGGCGCGTCGCTGTTTTTT. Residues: CASSPQREGASLFF.

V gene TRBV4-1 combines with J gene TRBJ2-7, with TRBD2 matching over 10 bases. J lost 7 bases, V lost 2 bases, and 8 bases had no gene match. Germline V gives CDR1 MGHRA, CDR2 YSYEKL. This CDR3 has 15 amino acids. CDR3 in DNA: TGCGCCAGCAGCCAATCAACTAGCGGGGACGAAGAGCAGTACTTC. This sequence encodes CASSQSTSGDEEQYF.

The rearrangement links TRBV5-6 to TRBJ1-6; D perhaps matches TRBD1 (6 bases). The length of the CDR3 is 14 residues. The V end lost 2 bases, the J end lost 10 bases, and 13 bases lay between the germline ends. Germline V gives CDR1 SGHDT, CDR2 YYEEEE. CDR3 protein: CASSFDTGRSPLHF. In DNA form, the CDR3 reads TGTGCCAGCAGCTTCGATACAGGGCGGTCACCCCTCCACTTT. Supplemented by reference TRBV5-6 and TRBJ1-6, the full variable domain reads DAGVTQSPTHLIKTRGQQVTLRCSPKSGHDTVSWYQQALGQGPQFIFQYYEEEERQRGNFPDRFSGHQFPNYSSELNVNALLLGDSALYLCASSFDTGRSPLHFGNGTRLTVT.

CDR3 loop: CAISARGQDYNSPLHF. The CDR3 DNA reads as TGTGCCATCAGTGCCAGGGGGCAAGACTATAATTCACCCCTCCACTTT. V is TRBV10-3 and J is TRBJ1-6; 8 bases fit TRBD1. The CDR3 covers 16 residues. V dropped 4 bases and J dropped 3; count of bases not matched to a gene: 5. Germline V gives CDR1 ENHRY, CDR2 SYGVKD.

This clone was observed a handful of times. The CDR3 bases are TGTGCCAGCAGACCCTCACAGGGTGTGGGCACAGATACGCAGTATTTT. Residues: CASRPSQGVGTDTQYF. The V call is TRBV28, the J call TRBJ2-3; tentative D call: TRBD1 (6 bases). The length of the CDR3 is 16 residues. Germline V lookup: CDR1 MDHEN, CDR2 SYDVKM. The V and J ends lost 6 bases and 1 base respectively, with 17 bases between them.

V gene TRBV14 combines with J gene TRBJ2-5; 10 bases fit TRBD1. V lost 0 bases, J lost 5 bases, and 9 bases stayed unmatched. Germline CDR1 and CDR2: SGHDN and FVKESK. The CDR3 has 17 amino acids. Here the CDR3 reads CASSQDLTGGRLETQYF. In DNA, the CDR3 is TGTGCCAGCAGCCAAGATTTGACAGGGGGCAGGTTGGAGACCCAGTACTTC.

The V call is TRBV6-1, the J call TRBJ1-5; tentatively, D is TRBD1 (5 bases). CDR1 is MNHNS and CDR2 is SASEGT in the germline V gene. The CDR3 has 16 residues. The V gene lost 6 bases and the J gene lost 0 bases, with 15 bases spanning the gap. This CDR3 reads CASRERTRLSNQPQHF. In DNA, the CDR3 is TGTGCCAGCAGGGAAAGGACACGACTTAGCAATCAGCCCCAGCATTTT.

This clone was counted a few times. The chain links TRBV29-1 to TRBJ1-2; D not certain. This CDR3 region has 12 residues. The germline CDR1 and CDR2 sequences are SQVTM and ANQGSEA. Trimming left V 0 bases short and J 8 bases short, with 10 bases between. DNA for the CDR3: TGCAGCGTTGAAGAGACCGCGGGCGGCTACACCTTC. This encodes CSVEETAGGYTF.

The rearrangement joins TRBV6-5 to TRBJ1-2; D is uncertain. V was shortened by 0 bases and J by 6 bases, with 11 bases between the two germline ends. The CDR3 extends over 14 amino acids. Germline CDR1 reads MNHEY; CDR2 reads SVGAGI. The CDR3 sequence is CASSYSRRTNGYTF. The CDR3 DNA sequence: TGTGCCAGCAGTTACTCACGGAGGACGAATGGCTACACCTTC.